Here is one T cell receptor (beta chain) with its context. The source of the sample is a study of blood T cell repertoires in COVID-19. TCRdb's table, derived via immunoSEQ multiplex PCR, lists solely in-frame clones and lacks some. The top ten hold around 10% of the sample, which has about 400,000 clones, around nine tenths seen once. The study counted Cohort 3 donors as recovered given two negative PCRs, clearance, or symptom resolution. CDR3 length: 13 amino acids. The germline V gene has CDR1 MNHEY and CDR2 SVGAGI. The V end was cut by 5 bases, the J end by 10 bases, with 15 bases between. V usage is TRBV6-5 and J usage is TRBJ2-1, with a tentative D call TRBD1 (6 bases). Specimen: PBMCs or T cells enriched from blood (not recorded which). This TCR was sampled from a woman aged 45-60 years who had recovered from COVID-19. CDR3 loop: CASSQHQGREQFF. Here the CDR3 DNA reads TGTGCCAGCAGTCAACACCAGGGGCGAGAGCAGTTCTTC.